These 10 T cell receptor beta chains originate from one sample sequenced in a study of cytomegalovirus exposure and HLA in healthy donors. PCR was performed using 60 Vbeta and 13 Jbeta primers. TCRdb's table, derived via immunoSEQ multiplex PCR, lists solely in-frame clones and lacks some. The sample lists 110,000 or so clones, 60% to 80% occurring once. The material sequenced was PBMCs. All receptors derive from a woman between 40 and 50 years old in good health and CMV-seropositive.

The rearrangement joins TRBV29-1 to TRBJ2-5, with D possibly TRBD2 on 6 matching bases. The closer fit of TRBJ2-7 to the DNA end suggests the J call may be wrong. CDR1 and CDR2 (germline): SQVTM, ANQGSEA. This CDR3 has 13 amino acids. This CDR3 reads CSILGGGGYEQYF. For the CDR3, the DNA is TGCAGCATACTGGGGGGTGGGGGGTACGAGCAGTACTTC.

V gene TRBV28 combines with J gene TRBJ2-7, with 9 positions matching TRBD1. V lost 5 bases to trimming and J lost 6 bases; unmatched junction nucleotides: 14. This CDR3 has 16 amino acids. CDR1 MDHEN and CDR2 SYDVKM come from the germline V gene. The CDR3 DNA reads as TGTGCCAGCAGTGGACAGGGGTCTGGCGGGCTCCTCGAGCAGTACTTC. Protein product: CASSGQGSGGLLEQYF. Full variable domain (missing parts from reference TRBV28 and TRBJ2-7): DVKVTQSSRYLVKRTGEKVFLECVQDMDHENMFWYRQDPGLGLRLIYFSYDVKMKEKGDIPEGYSVSREKKERFSLILESASTNQTSMYLCASSGQGSGGLLEQYFGPGTRLTVT.

V is TRBV19 and J is TRBJ1-1; no definite D call. V lost 7 bases, J lost 5 bases, and 17 bases lay in between. CDR3 length: 14 amino acids. The V gene's germline CDR1 is LNHDA and CDR2 SQIVND (reference sequence). CDR3 nucleotide sequence: TGTGCCAGTATCGGACTGTCGGGGAGTACTGAAGCTTTCTTT. Its protein product is CASIGLSGSTEAFF.

The V call is TRBV7-9, the J call TRBJ2-7, with D hard to call. Between the trimmed V and J ends, which lost 4 bases and 2 bases, there was a span of 6 bases. The CDR3 is 12 residues long. Germline assignment: CDR1 SEHNR and CDR2 FQNEAQ (reference sequence). DNA of the CDR3: TGTGCCAGCAGCTCCCTCCCCTACGAGCAGTACTTC. Translating gives CASSSLPYEQYF.

The chain is built from TRBV5-1 and TRBJ1-4, with D perhaps matching TRBD1 (6 bases). CDR1 is SGHRS, CDR2 YFSETQ, per germline. Trimming removed 7 bases at V and 11 bases at J, with 6 bases between. This CDR3 is 9 amino acids long. CDR3: CASQGKLFF. CDR3 DNA sequence: TGCGCCAGCCAGGGGAAACTGTTTTTT.

J is TRBJ1-5 and V is TRBV7-2; 8 positions match TRBD1. This CDR3 is 15 amino acids long. Germline values: CDR1 SGHTA, CDR2 FQGNSA. The trim removed 1 base at V and 9 bases at J, leaving 8 bases unmatched. The CDR3 spells CASSLDTGGGRPQHF. The CDR3 DNA is TGTGCCAGCAGCTTAGACACAGGGGGTGGGAGGCCCCAGCATTTT.

This rearrangement joins TRBV5-1 to TRBJ1-1, with 10 bases aligning to TRBD1. The CDR3 has 15 residues. The ends lost 2 bases at V and 8 bases at J; junction bases unmatched: 9. Germline CDR1 SGHRS, CDR2 YFSETQ. The CDR3 here is CASSLRQGAEYEAFF. The CDR3 region has the DNA TGCGCCAGCAGCTTAAGACAGGGGGCCGAATACGAAGCTTTCTTT.

The chain uses TRBV7-2 and TRBJ2-7; D is perhaps TRBD1 (6 bases). Germline V gene sequence: CDR1 SGHTA, CDR2 FQGNSA. Trimming removed 5 bases from V and 4 bases from J, with 9 bases in between. The CDR3 contains 12 residues. The CDR3 loop is CASSRDIYEQYF. The CDR3 DNA reads TGTGCCAGCAGCAGGGACATTTACGAGCAGTACTTC.

This clone has only a few counts. The chain recombines TRBV29-1 with TRBJ2-7; weak D call: TRBD1 (5 bases). CDR1 and CDR2 from the germline V gene are SQVTM and ANQGSEA. Deletions cut 7 bases from V and 3 bases from J, with 19 bases between. There are 14 residues in the CDR3. Here the CDR3 DNA reads TGCAGCGCCCGACTCGACAGTTCCTACTACGAGCAGTACTTC. Its translation is CSARLDSSYYEQYF.

The genes are TRBV28 and TRBJ1-2; D gene ambiguous. V was clipped by 1 base and J by 6 bases, with 9 bases between them. Germline V lookup: CDR1 MDHEN, CDR2 SYDVKM. The CDR3 spans 13 residues. The CDR3, as DNA: TGTGCCAGCAGTTTATCGGGGTTTCATGGCTACACCTTC. Protein: CASSLSGFHGYTF.